A selection of T cell receptor beta chains follows, all from one sample in a study of T-cell memory formation after mild COVID-19. Each CDR3 protein gets one entry after TCRdb re-called the 5' RACE reads with MiXCR. Among over 150,000 distinct CDR3 sequences listed, 10% to 15% were seen once. The source material was PBMCs or a T cell subset sorted from them (not recorded which). These receptors all stem from a young man who had mild COVID-19 (a few samples of this study predate the infection). Cell type and time point are not known. Each CDR3 is given with its conserved first and last residue. The D gene is left open where the match is weak. Some rows mark clone size as missing; the rest say once, few, many or name a class of expanded clone.

TRBJ2-1 | TRBV7-6 | many | NA | CASSLAPSATGLEQFF | TGTGCCAGCAGCTTAGCGCCTTCGGCAACGGGCCTTGAGCAGTTCTTC
TRBJ2-2 | TRBV4-1 | few | NA | CASSQNSRTGELFF | TGCGCCAGCAGCCAGAACAGCCGCACCGGGGAGCTGTTTTTT
TRBJ2-7 | TRBV5-1 | NA | TRBD2 | CASSPPGLALEQYF | TGCGCCAGCAGTCCCCCGGGACTAGCTCTCGAGCAGTACTTC
TRBJ2-1 | TRBV9 | NA | NA | CASSVVSTTEQFF | TGTGCCAGCAGCGTAGTATCCACTACTGAGCAGTTCTTC
TRBJ2-3 | TRBV7-9 | few | TRBD2 | CATVTSAATQYF | TGTGCCACCGTGACTAGCGCTGCTACGCAGTATTTT
TRBJ1-1 | TRBV20-1 | NA | NA | CSARIGQTVNTEAFF | TGCAGTGCGAGAATTGGACAGACGGTCAACACTGAAGCTTTCTTT
TRBJ2-3 | TRBV5-1 | few | TRBD2 | CASSLVPAGGDSTDTQYF | TGCGCCAGCAGCTTGGTCCCAGCGGGGGGGGACAGCACAGATACGCAGTATTTT
TRBJ2-5 | TRBV5-1 | few | NA | CASSLGGLGQETQYF | TGCGCCAGCAGCTTGGGAGGGCTCGGCCAAGAGACCCAGTACTTC
TRBJ2-1 | TRBV24-1 | NA | TRBD2 | CATSDSSGGHYNEQFF | TGTGCCACCAGTGATTCTAGCGGGGGCCATTACAATGAGCAGTTCTTC
TRBJ2-7 | TRBV29-1 | NA | NA | CSVGPTHYEQYF | TGCAGCGTTGGGCCCACTCACTACGAGCAGTACTTC
TRBJ2-5 | TRBV24-1 | many | NA | CATSDGSQETQYF | TGTGCCACCAGTGACGGGAGCCAAGAGACCCAGTACTTC
TRBJ1-6 | TRBV12-3/TRBV12-4 | many | NA | CASTLQGSKRSPLHF | TGTGCCAGCACCTTACAGGGTAGTAAACGATCACCCCTCCACTTT
TRBJ1-1 | TRBV19 | many | NA | CASSVQGITEAFF | TGTGCCAGTAGTGTTCAAGGGATAACTGAAGCTTTCTTT